This entry is about one TCR beta chain. Its antigen remains undetermined. No much larger clone exists at a distance of one base, and base qualities are not known. This entry is derived from a study of blood T cell repertoires in COVID-19 (TCRdb year 2020). Describing the broader study: Samples from collaborators originated in the United States, Italy and Spain and spanned both the acute and convalescent phases of COVID-19. The material from the prospective study consisted of cDNA or gDNA derived from T cells, B-cell-depleted T cells, or PBMCs. Subjects who had been exposed to COVID-19, were actively infected with it, or had recovered from it provided the deeply sampled blood TCRbeta repertoires that made up the dataset. The repertoires were released in a freely available public database intended as a resource for research on the immune response to SARS-CoV-2. The samples were drawn from two sources: the first 160 participants of the ongoing ImmuneRACE study, and 1,254 subjects contributed by 6 global collaborators. A de-identified subject ID, COVID-19 status, age in years and sex were almost always included in the sample metadata. Where available, HLA class I and class II types were obtained from metadata supplied by the sample provider rather than from assay-based typing.

One collaborating source in Seattle enrolled patients during active infection and followed them longitudinally through the course of disease. Each collaborating institution followed its own protocols to collect whole blood in K2EDTA tubes. For TCRbeta analysis, collaborator samples were shipped as frozen whole blood, as isolated PBMCs, or as DNA extracted from either sample type. The germline V gene (reference sequence) supplies CDR1 MNHEY and CDR2 SMNVEV. The CDR3 spans 15 residues, from the cysteine through the phenylalanine. The kept DNA is CDR3 alone, 45 bases in frame from the first base. Ends trimmed: V by 6 bases, J by 5 bases; bases unmatched to a gene: 6. TCRbeta CDR3 regions were amplified from genomic DNA using the immunoSEQ Assay, a bias-controlled multiplex PCR. On the authors' methods: Within the assay, amplification of reference gene primers was used to estimate how many nucleated cells each sample contained. To quantify the absolute abundance of each unique TCRbeta CDR3 rearrangement, sequence reads were collapsed and filtered. For each sample, productive Simpson clonality was calculated by taking the square root of Simpson's diversity index across productive rearrangements. The source is immuneACCESS, and TCRdb retained only in-frame sequences with V and J called. Part of the clones is not carried over; for the studies checked, unresolved V genes explain less than half of this, and the remainder is unexplained. The DNA was the basis for D and trimming; V, J and clone size are from that table. A total of fewer than 300,000 clones appear in this sample, approximately 90% of them only once. Approximately 6.5% of the sample is taken by the ten largest.

Study-wide conclusions, independent of this receptor: How much clinical and demographic metadata was included differed by source and by participant, and the metadata was provided uncurated.

This TCR derives from a woman aged 45-65 years with COVID-19, enrolled during active disease. Sequences were obtained from peripheral blood. The chain uses TRBV27 and TRBJ2-1, and TRBD2 matches 11 of the central bases. The nucleotide sequence reads TGTGCCAGCAGGCCTAGCGGGAGGACTCACAATGAGCAGTTCTTC. Its product reads: CASRPSGRTHNEQFF.